This paragraph covers one T cell receptor (beta chain) sequence. Its antigen is still unknown. The record has no base qualities; no much larger clone is one base away. The immunoSEQ assay was applied to genomic DNA to generate the TCR beta chain sequences. Regarding the original processing steps: CDR3 sequences that did not begin with the conserved framework cysteine at position 104 were removed by hand. Clonality was calculated as one minus the normalized Shannon's Diversity Index, with values ranging from 0 (maximal diversity) to 1 (oligoclonal). To check whether a given CDR3 had different frequencies in two samples, for example brain versus blood, chi-squared comparison-of-proportions tests were used. Public clonotypes were identified by searching immuneACCESS, and similarity to known antiviral clonotypes was assessed with the VDJdb browser. TCRdb holds this immuneACCESS table with in-frame rearrangements only. Some clones are missing; in checked studies, unresolved V genes explain under half, and the rest has no known cause. Clone size and the V and J calls come from that table; the DNA yielded D and trimming. In this sample the table shows over 95,000 clones, 90% to 95% of which occur a single time. 3.8% of the sample lies in the top ten.

Unmatched junction bases come to 2, with V trimmed by 6 bases and J by 9 bases. CDR1 and CDR2 are read off the germline V gene (reference sequence) as LNHDA and SQIVND. The CDR3 contains 13 residues, cysteine and phenylalanine counted. The entry retains the CDR3 DNA only, 39 bases that are in frame from base 1. These data originate in a study of brain T cells in children with intractable seizures (dated by TCRdb to 2020 to 2022). Broadly, across the study: Resected brain tissue from about 50 pediatric epilepsy surgery cases was initially screened for immune gene transcripts with a NanoString immunology panel. Among the roughly 12 selected surgery cases, eight also had pre-surgery blood sequenced, leaving four with brain tissue only.

Overall study outcomes, separate from this receptor: Viral specificity was inferred solely from CDR3 sequence similarity, and the HCMV serostatus of the patients was not known. Sequencing depth differed between pre- and post-surgery blood, so clones missing from the pre-surgery sample may reflect undersampling.

What this sample's time point label stands for: resected brain tissue, or blood drawn just prior to surgery. The surgery cases that showed the highest brain T cell transcript signatures were chosen for TCR beta chain sequencing of brain tissue, and of blood when it was available. Prior to surgery, the patients had been treated with at least one anti-epileptic drug. The TCR-sequenced patients were children whose drug-resistant epilepsy was caused by tuberous sclerosis complex, focal cortical dysplasia, Rasmussen encephalitis or hemimegalencephaly. Blood samples were collected immediately before the epilepsy surgery. Bulk genomic DNA was extracted from unsorted brain tissue and whole blood with the Monarch genomic DNA purification kit.

The rearranged segments are TRBV19 and TRBJ1-6, with 10 bases in between that match TRBD1. This material consisted of peripheral blood, taken at surgery. The receptor's source is a boy younger than two with hemimegalencephaly and intractable seizures. The CDR3 protein: CASRDRGVSPLHF. The nucleotide sequence is given as TGTGCCAGTAGGGACAGGGGGGTTTCACCCCTCCACTTT.